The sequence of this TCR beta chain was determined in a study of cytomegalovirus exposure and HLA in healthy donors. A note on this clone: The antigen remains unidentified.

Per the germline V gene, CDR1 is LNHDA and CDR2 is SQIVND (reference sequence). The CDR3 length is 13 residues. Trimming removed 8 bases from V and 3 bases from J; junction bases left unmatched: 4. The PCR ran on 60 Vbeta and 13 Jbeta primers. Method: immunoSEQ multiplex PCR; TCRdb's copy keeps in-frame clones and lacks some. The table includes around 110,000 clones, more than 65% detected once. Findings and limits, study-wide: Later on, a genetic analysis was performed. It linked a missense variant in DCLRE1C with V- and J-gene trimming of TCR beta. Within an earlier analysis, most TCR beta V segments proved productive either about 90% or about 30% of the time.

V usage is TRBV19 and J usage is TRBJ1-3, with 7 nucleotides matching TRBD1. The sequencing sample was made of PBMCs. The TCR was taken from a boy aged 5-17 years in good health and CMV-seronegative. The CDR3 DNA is TGTGCCAGTGGAGACAGGGTTGGAAACACCATATATTTT. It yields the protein CASGDRVGNTIYF.